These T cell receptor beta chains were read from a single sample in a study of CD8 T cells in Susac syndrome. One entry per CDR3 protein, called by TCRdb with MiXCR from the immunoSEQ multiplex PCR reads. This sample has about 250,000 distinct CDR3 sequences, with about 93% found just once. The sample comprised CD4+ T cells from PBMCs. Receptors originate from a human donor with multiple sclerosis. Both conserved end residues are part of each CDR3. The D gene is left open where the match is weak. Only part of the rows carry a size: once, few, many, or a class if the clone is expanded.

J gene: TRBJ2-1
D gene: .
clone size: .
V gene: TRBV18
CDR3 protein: CASSPPTGSSYNEQFF
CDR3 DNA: TGTGCCAGCTCCCCACCGACCGGGAGCTCCTACAATGAGCAGTTCTTC

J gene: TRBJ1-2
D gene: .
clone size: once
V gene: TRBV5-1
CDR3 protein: CASSLQGVSGYTF
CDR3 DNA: TGCGCCAGCAGCTTACAGGGAGTCTCTGGCTACACCTTC

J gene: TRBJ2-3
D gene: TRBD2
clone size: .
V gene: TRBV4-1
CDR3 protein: CASSQDLAGLGPDTQYF
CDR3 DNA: TGCGCCAGCAGCCAAGACTTAGCGGGACTCGGCCCAGATACGCAGTATTTT

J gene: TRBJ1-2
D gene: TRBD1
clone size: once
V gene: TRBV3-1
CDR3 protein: CASSLRQGDPYGYTF
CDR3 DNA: TGTGCCAGCAGCCTAAGACAGGGAGATCCTTATGGCTACACCTTC

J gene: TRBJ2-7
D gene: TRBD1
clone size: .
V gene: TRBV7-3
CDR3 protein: CASSLNPPPGQRIYEQYF
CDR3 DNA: TGTGCCAGCAGCTTAAACCCCCCCCCGGGACAGAGAATCTACGAGCAGTACTTC

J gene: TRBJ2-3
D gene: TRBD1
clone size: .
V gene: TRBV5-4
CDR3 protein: CASSLQGASTDTQYF
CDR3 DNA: TGTGCCAGCAGCTTACAGGGGGCCAGCACAGATACGCAGTATTTT

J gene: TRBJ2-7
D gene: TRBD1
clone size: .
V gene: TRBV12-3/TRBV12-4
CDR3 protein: CASRDSWTGVGEQYF
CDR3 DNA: TGTGCCAGCCGCGACAGCTGGACAGGGGTTGGCGAGCAGTACTTC

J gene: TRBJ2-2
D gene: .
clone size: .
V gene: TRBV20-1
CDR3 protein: CSARVTVGELFF
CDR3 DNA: TGCAGTGCTAGAGTAACCGTCGGGGAGCTGTTTTTT

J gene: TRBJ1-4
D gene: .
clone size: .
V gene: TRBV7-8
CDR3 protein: CASSVDRYNEKLFF
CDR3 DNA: TGTGCCAGCAGCGTTGACAGATATAATGAAAAACTGTTTTTT

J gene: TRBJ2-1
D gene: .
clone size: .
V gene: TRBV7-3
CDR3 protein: CASSFSGVRIYNEQFF
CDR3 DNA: TGTGCCAGCAGCTTCTCGGGGGTCCGCATCTACAATGAGCAGTTCTTC

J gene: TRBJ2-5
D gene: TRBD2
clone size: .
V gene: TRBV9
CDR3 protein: CASSVAEGLVAETQYF
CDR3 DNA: TGTGCCAGCAGCGTAGCAGAGGGACTAGTAGCGGAGACCCAGTACTTC

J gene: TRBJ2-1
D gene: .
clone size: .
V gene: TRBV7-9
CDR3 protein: CASSLGIYNEQFF
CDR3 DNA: TGTGCCAGCAGCTTAGGCATTTACAATGAGCAGTTCTTC

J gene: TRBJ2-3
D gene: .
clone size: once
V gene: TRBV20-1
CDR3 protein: CSHLVKDTQYF
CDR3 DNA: TGCAGTCATCTTGTGAAAGATACGCAGTATTTT

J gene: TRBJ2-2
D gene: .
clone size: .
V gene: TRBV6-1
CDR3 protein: CASSEARSAGELFF
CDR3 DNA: TGTGCCAGCAGTGAAGCGCGTTCCGCGGGGGAGCTGTTTTTT

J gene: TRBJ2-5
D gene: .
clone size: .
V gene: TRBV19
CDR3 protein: CASSRTEQETQYF
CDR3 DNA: TGTGCCAGTAGCAGGACAGAACAAGAGACCCAGTACTTC

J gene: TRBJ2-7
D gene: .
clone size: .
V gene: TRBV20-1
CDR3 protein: CSASETGQTDEQYF
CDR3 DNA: TGCAGTGCTAGTGAGACAGGACAGACGGACGAGCAGTACTTC

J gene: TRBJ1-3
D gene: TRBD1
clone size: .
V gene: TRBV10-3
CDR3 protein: CACSQGARSGNTIYF
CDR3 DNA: TGTGCCTGTTCGCAGGGGGCGAGATCTGGAAACACCATATATTTT

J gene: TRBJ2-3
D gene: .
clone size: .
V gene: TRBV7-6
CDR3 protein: CASSLQTSSTDTQYF
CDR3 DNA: TGTGCCAGCAGCTTACAAACCTCTAGCACAGATACGCAGTATTTT

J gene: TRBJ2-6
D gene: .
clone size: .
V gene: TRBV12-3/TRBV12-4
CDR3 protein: CASSFRRNSGANVLTF
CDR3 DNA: TGTGCCAGCAGTTTTAGGAGGAACTCTGGGGCCAACGTCCTGACTTTC

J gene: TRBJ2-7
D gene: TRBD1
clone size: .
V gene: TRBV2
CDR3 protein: CASSEGGWGQGSYEQYF
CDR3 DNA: TGTGCCAGCAGTGAAGGGGGTTGGGGACAGGGATCCTACGAGCAGTACTTC

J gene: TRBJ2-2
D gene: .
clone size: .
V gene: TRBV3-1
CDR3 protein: CASSQASRVYANTGELFF
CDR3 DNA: TGTGCCAGCAGCCAAGCGAGCCGCGTTTACGCGAACACCGGGGAGCTGTTTTTT

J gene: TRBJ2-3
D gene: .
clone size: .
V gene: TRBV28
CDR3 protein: CASGPRTSTDTQYF
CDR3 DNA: TGTGCCAGCGGACCCAGAACTAGCACAGATACGCAGTATTTT

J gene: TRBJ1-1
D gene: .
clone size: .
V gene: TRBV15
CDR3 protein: CATSRGRVSLIMNTEAFF
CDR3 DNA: TGTGCCACCAGCAGAGGTCGCGTCAGCTTAATTATGAACACTGAAGCTTTCTTT

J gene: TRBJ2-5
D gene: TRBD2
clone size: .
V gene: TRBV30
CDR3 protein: CAHGGGPLETQYF
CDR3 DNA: TGTGCCCACGGGGGGGGCCCGCTAGAGACCCAGTACTTC

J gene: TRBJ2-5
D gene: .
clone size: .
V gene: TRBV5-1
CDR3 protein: CASSLGSNLKETQYF
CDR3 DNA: TGCGCCAGCAGCTTGGGGAGCAACCTAAAAGAGACCCAGTACTTC

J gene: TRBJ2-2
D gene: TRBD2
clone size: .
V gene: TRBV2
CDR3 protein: CASSPAGMTGELFF
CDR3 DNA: TGTGCCAGCAGCCCAGCGGGAATGACCGGGGAGCTGTTTTTT

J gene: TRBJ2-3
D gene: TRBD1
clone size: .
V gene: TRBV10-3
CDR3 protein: CAISGPGTGSDTQYF
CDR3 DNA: TGTGCCATCAGTGGGCCCGGGACAGGGAGCGATACGCAGTATTTT

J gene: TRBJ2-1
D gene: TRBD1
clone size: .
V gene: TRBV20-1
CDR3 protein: CSARDTGTGDHNEQFF
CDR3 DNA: TGCAGTGCTAGAGATACCGGGACAGGGGACCACAATGAGCAGTTCTTC

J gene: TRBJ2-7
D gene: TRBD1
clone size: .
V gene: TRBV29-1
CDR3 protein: CSVRGTGGLYEQYF
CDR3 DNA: TGCAGCGTGCGGGGGACAGGGGGCCTCTACGAGCAGTACTTC

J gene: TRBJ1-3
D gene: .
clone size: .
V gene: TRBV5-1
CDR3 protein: CASSLTGFGNTIYF
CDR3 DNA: TGCGCCAGCAGCTTGACAGGGTTTGGAAACACCATATATTTT

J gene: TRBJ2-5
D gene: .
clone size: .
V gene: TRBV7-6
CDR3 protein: CASSLYSGRETQYF
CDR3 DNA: TGTGCCAGCAGCTTATATTCGGGCAGGGAGACCCAGTACTTC

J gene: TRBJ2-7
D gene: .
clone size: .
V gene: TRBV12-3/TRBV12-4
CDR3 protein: CASSLSNYEQYF
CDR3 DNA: TGTGCCAGCAGTTTGAGTAACTACGAGCAGTACTTC

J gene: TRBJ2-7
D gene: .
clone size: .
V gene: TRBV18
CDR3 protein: CASSLGVYEQYF
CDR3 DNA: TGTGCCAGCTCACTAGGAGTTTACGAGCAGTACTTC

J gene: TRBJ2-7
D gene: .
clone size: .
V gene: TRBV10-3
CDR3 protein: CAINNPGTPYEQYF
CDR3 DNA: TGTGCCATCAATAACCCCGGGACCCCCTACGAGCAGTACTTC

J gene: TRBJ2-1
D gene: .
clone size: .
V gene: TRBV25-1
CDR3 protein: CASSGDRPSSYNEQFF
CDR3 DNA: TGTGCCAGCAGTGGAGACAGGCCGAGCTCCTACAATGAGCAGTTCTTC

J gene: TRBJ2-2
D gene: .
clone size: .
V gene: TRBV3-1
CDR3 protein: CASSPPAGYNTGELFF
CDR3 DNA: TGTGCCAGCAGCCCTCCGGCAGGGTACAACACCGGGGAGCTGTTTTTT

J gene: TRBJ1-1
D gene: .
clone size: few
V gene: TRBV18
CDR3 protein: CASSPPGLNTEAFF
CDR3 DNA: TGTGCCAGCTCACCACCAGGACTGAACACTGAAGCTTTCTTT

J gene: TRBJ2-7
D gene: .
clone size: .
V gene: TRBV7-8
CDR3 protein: CASSLAWAGSPDYEQYF
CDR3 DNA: TGTGCCAGCAGCTTAGCGTGGGCAGGGAGCCCTGACTACGAGCAGTACTTC

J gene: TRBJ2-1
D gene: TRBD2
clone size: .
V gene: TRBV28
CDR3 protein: CASRKTSGDRRGGEQFF
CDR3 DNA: TGTGCCAGCAGGAAGACTAGCGGGGACCGACGGGGGGGTGAGCAGTTCTTC

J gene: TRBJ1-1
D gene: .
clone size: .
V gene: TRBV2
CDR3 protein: CASSEQVVLNTEAFF
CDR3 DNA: TGTGCCAGCAGCGAACAGGTCGTCTTGAACACTGAAGCTTTCTTT

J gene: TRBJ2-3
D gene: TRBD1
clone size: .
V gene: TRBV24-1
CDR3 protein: CATSPNRGRADTQYF
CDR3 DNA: TGTGCCACCAGCCCAAACAGGGGGCGCGCAGATACGCAGTATTTT

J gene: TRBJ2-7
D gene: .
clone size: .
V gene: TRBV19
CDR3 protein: CASSTGDLTGYEQYF
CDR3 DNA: TGTGCCAGTAGCACCGGCGATCTGACAGGCTACGAGCAGTACTTC

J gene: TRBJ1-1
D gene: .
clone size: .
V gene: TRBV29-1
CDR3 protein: CSVADGNTEAFF
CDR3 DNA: TGCAGCGTCGCGGACGGGAACACTGAAGCTTTCTTT

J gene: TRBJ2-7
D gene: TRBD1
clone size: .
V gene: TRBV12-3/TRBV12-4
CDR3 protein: CASSSTGTVQYF
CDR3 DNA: TGTGCCAGCAGTTCTACCGGGACAGTGCAGTACTTC

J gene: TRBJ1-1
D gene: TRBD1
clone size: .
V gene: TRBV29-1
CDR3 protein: CSVEGRGGGNTEAFF
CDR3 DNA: TGCAGCGTTGAAGGCAGGGGGGGAGGGAACACTGAAGCTTTCTTT

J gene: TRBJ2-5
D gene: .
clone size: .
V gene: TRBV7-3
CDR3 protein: CASSQGRRETQYF
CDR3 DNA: TGTGCCAGCAGCCAGGGACGGCGGGAGACCCAGTACTTC

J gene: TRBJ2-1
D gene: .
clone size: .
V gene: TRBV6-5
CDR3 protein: CASSYSSRNNEQFF
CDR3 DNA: TGTGCCAGCAGTTACTCGTCCAGAAACAATGAGCAGTTCTTC

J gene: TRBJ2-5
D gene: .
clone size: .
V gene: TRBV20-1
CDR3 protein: CSASGLFEETQYF
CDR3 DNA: TGCAGTGCTTCGGGACTTTTCGAAGAGACCCAGTACTTC